Below, 3 T cell receptor beta chains from the same sample are listed, as sequenced in a study of CD8+ T cells in alopecia areata. RNA extraction was followed by reverse transcription into cDNA, which acted as the sequencing template. The table came from immunoSEQ multiplex PCR; TCRdb's copy has only in-frame clones and leaves some out. The data hold 110,000 or so clones, with around 58% observed a single time. Indicated treatment: oral pan-JAK inhibitor, 5-10 mg twice daily. Here the sequenced sample was CD8+ T cells sorted from blood, taken at week 4, from a patient treated with tofacitinib. Receptors were obtained from a human donor with alopecia areata.

The rearrangement uses TRBV18 and TRBJ1-1; tentative D call: TRBD1 (6 bases). The CDR3 loop spans 18 amino acids. V was trimmed by 1 base and J by 4 bases, leaving 22 bases between them. Germline loops: CDR1 KGHSH, CDR2 LQKENI. The CDR3 reads CASSPLGASPRVGTEAFF. In DNA, the CDR3 is TGTGCCAGCTCACCACTGGGGGCGTCTCCTCGTGTAGGCACTGAAGCTTTCTTT.

The chain recombines TRBV30 with TRBJ2-1, with TRBD1 matching 9 bases. The CDR3 totals 15 residues. V shed 1 base and J 1 base; nucleotides not matched to a gene: 2. Germline CDR1 is GTSNPN and CDR2 is SVGIG (reference sequence). The CDR3 is CAWSAGTGSYNEQFF. In DNA, the CDR3 is TGTGCCTGGAGTGCTGGGACAGGGTCCTACAATGAGCAGTTCTTC.

The genes are TRBV2 and TRBJ2-5, with TRBD2 matching over 11 bases. The CDR3 totals 15 residues. Germline assignment: CDR1 SNHLY and CDR2 FYNNEI. V shed 2 bases, J shed 7 bases, and the junction held 6 bases outside the gene matches. The CDR3: CASSEYLAGGLTQYF. CDR3 nucleotides: TGTGCCAGCAGTGAATATCTAGCGGGGGGTCTGACCCAGTACTTC.